These T cell receptor beta chains were read from a single sample in a study of blood T cell repertoires in COVID-19. TCRdb's table, derived via immunoSEQ multiplex PCR, lists solely in-frame clones and lacks some. This table holds 200,000 to 250,000 clones, more than 75% found once. Sequencing used peripheral blood. The receptors come from a man older than 75 with acute or convalescent COVID-19. The CDR3 runs from the conserved cysteine through the conserved F or W. The D gene is left open where the match is weak. A clone size is listed for some rows: how often the clone was seen (once, few, many), or a class if it is expanded.

j_call v_call d_call clone_size cdr3_aa cdr3_nt
TRBJ2-7 TRBV21-1 . . CASSTRQGESYEQYF TGTGCCAGCAGCACTAGACAGGGGGAATCCTACGAGCAGTACTTC
TRBJ2-1 TRBV24-1 TRBD2 . CATSAPGGGYNEQFF TGTGCCACCAGTGCCCCGGGAGGGGGATACAATGAGCAGTTCTTC
TRBJ2-3 TRBV11-2 . . CASSPGFRGAFTQYF TGTGCCAGCAGCCCGGGGTTCAGGGGAGCATTTACGCAGTATTTT
TRBJ2-3 TRBV12-5 . . CASALRGRTDTQYF TGTGCTAGTGCCTTGCGGGGGCGCACAGATACGCAGTATTTT
TRBJ2-5 TRBV10-3 . . CAITQDQETQYF TGTGCCATCACCCAGGATCAAGAGACCCAGTACTTC
TRBJ2-7 TRBV11-3 . . CASSLGEAHSYEQYF TGTGCCAGCAGCTTAGGGGAGGCCCACTCCTACGAGCAGTACTTC
TRBJ2-7 TRBV5-6 . . CASSLTGPYEQYF TGTGCCAGCAGCTTAACAGGGCCCTACGAGCAGTACTTC
TRBJ1-6 TRBV6-1 . once CASSELQFSPLHF TGTGCCAGCAGTGAGCTACAGTTTTCACCCCTCCACTTT
TRBJ2-1 TRBV3-1/TRBV3-2 TRBD2 . CASSPPSGVLSYNEQFF TGTGCCAGCAGCCCCCCTAGCGGGGTACTCTCCTACAATGAGCAGTTCTTC
TRBJ1-2 TRBV29-1 TRBD1 . CSVDRDSYRGYTF TGCAGCGTTGACCGGGACAGTTATCGTGGCTACACCTTC
TRBJ2-4 TRBV11-2 . . CASSSRVDKNIQYF TGTGCCAGCAGCTCCAGGGTGGACAAAAACATTCAGTACTTC
TRBJ2-1 TRBV24-1 . once CATGSSGLPYYNEQFF TGTGCCACCGGGAGTTCGGGACTTCCCTACTACAATGAGCAGTTCTTC
TRBJ1-2 TRBV4-3 TRBD1 . CASSLGLRGQAGGYTF TGCGCCAGCAGCCTAGGTTTACGCGGACAGGCAGGTGGCTACACCTTC
TRBJ2-2 TRBV2 . . CASSEISTATGELFF TGTGCCAGCAGTGAAATATCGACAGCTACCGGGGAGCTGTTTTTT
TRBJ1-4 TRBV11-1 . once CASSLAPGDEKLFF TGTGCCAGCAGCTTAGCGCCAGGGGATGAAAAACTGTTTTTT
TRBJ2-6 TRBV5-1 . . CASSRDYRASISGANVLTF TGCGCCAGCAGCAGAGATTACAGGGCTTCAATTTCTGGGGCCAACGTCCTGACTTTC
TRBJ2-7 TRBV25-1 TRBD2 . CASSTSGSSYEQYF TGTGCCAGTTCTACTAGCGGGAGCTCCTACGAGCAGTACTTC
TRBJ2-7 TRBV6-5 TRBD1 once CASSVDRAYEQYF TGTGCCAGCAGCGTAGACAGGGCCTACGAGCAGTACTTC
TRBJ2-7 TRBV19 . . CASSKATEQYF TGTGCCAGTAGTAAAGCTACCGAGCAGTACTTC
TRBJ2-3 TRBV6-1 TRBD1 once CASSEQQGARLDTQYF TGTGCCAGCAGTGAACAACAGGGGGCTCGACTGGATACGCAGTATTTT
TRBJ1-4 TRBV6-5 TRBD1 . CASIKQGANEKLFF TGTGCCAGCATCAAACAGGGGGCTAATGAAAAACTGTTTTTT
TRBJ2-2 TRBV7-2 . . CASSLREAEWTGELFF TGTGCCAGCAGCTTACGGGAAGCGGAATGGACCGGGGAGCTGTTTTTT
TRBJ2-5 TRBV7-2 . . CASSLVPRQETQYF TGTGCCAGCAGCTTAGTACCGAGACAAGAGACCCAGTACTTC
TRBJ2-2 TRBV7-9 . once CASSFSNTGELFF TGTGCCAGCAGCTTCTCTAACACCGGGGAGCTGTTTTTT
TRBJ1-1 TRBV7-9 TRBD1 . CASSFGTGYTEAFF TGTGCCAGCAGCTTCGGGACAGGCTACACTGAAGCTTTCTTT
TRBJ1-3 TRBV5-6 . . CASSSTQRGSGNTIYF TGTGCCAGCAGCTCAACTCAGCGGGGCTCTGGAAACACCATATATTTT
TRBJ2-7 TRBV4-1 . . CASSQKSQDPYEQYF TGCGCCAGCAGCCAAAAGTCCCAGGATCCCTACGAGCAGTACTTC
TRBJ2-3 TRBV10-3 . . CAISPRRATDTQYF TGTGCCATCAGTCCCCGGAGGGCAACAGATACGCAGTATTTT
TRBJ2-3 TRBV6-6 TRBD2 . CASSYSGLVDEYF TGTGCCAGCAGTTACTCGGGACTAGTCGACGAGTATTTT
TRBJ1-5 TRBV19 TRBD1 . CASSTPPGTGYANQPQHF TGTGCCAGTAGTACCCCTCCTGGGACAGGGTACGCCAATCAGCCCCAGCATTTT
TRBJ1-1 TRBV29-1 . . CSVDPPPGNTEAFF TGCAGCGTTGACCCGCCCCCAGGGAACACTGAAGCTTTCTTT
TRBJ2-1 TRBV3-1/TRBV3-2 TRBD2 . CASSQPGRGGNEQFF TGTGCCAGCAGCCAACCCGGGAGGGGCGGGAATGAGCAGTTCTTC
TRBJ1-6 TRBV3-1/TRBV3-2 . . CASSPQAGSSPLHF TGTGCCAGCAGCCCACAGGCGGGGAGTTCACCCCTCCACTTT
TRBJ1-1 TRBV3-1/TRBV3-2 . few CASSQSFGHLLSEAFF TGTGCCAGCAGCCAATCGTTCGGACACCTGCTGAGTGAAGCTTTCTTT
TRBJ2-7 TRBV27 . . CASSLSQGARPYEQYF TGTGCCAGCAGTTTATCCCAGGGTGCAAGGCCCTACGAGCAGTACTTC
TRBJ1-5 TRBV6-2/TRBV6-3 . . CTSSGTFSNQPQHF TGTACCAGCAGTGGGACATTTAGCAATCAGCCCCAGCATTTT
TRBJ1-2 TRBV5-3 TRBD1 . CARSLAWAGTANYGYTF TGTGCCAGAAGCTTGGCCTGGGCAGGGACAGCTAACTATGGCTACACCTTC
TRBJ1-1 TRBV28 . . CASSPPTVNTEAFF TGTGCCAGCAGCCCCCCAACGGTTAACACTGAAGCTTTCTTT
TRBJ1-1 TRBV5-4 . . CASSSRPMNTEAFF TGTGCCAGCAGCTCGAGGCCCATGAACACTGAAGCTTTCTTT
TRBJ1-1 TRBV15 . . CATSRESAGSEAFF TGTGCCACCAGCAGAGAATCGGCAGGGTCCGAAGCTTTCTTT
TRBJ1-5 TRBV19 . . CASSKAGKQPQHF TGTGCCAGTAGTAAGGCAGGGAAACAGCCCCAGCATTTT
TRBJ2-3 TRBV28 . . CASSLIAGSGYTQYF TGTGCCAGCAGTTTAATCGCGGGATCCGGTTATACGCAGTATTTT
TRBJ1-3 TRBV28 TRBD1 . CASSLHRGSGNTIYF TGTGCCAGCAGTTTGCACAGGGGGTCTGGAAACACCATATATTTT
TRBJ1-2 TRBV19 TRBD1 . CASNEGAEGYTF TGTGCCAGTAATGAGGGGGCAGAAGGCTACACCTTC
TRBJ1-5 TRBV3-1/TRBV3-2 . . CASSRERGQPQHF TGTGCCAGCAGCCGGGAACGGGGACAGCCCCAGCATTTT
TRBJ1-6 TRBV7-2 . . CASSPESRVKNSPLHF TGTGCCAGCAGCCCCGAGTCCAGGGTGAAGAATTCACCCCTCCACTTT
TRBJ1-1 TRBV2 TRBD1 few CASSTDRGNSEAFF TGTGCCAGCAGTACGGACAGGGGGAACTCTGAAGCTTTCTTT
TRBJ2-7 TRBV3-1/TRBV3-2 . . CASSQVTVSYEQYF TGTGCCAGCAGCCAAGTAACGGTGTCCTACGAGCAGTACTTC
TRBJ1-3 TRBV24-1 . . CATSDSGLSGNTIYF TGTGCCACCAGTGACTCGGGACTCTCTGGAAACACCATATATTTT
TRBJ2-7 TRBV5-4 TRBD1 once CASSLPGQGLEQYF TGTGCCAGCAGCTTGCCGGGACAGGGATTGGAGCAGTACTTC